This T cell receptor beta chain comes out of a study of T cell changes during pregnancy in multiple sclerosis. Germline values: CDR1 SGHDT, CDR2 YYEEEE. With 0 bases clipped from V and 4 bases from J, the junction kept 4 bases outside the gene matches. The CDR3 loop spans 15 amino acids. The repertoire was sequenced with immunoSEQ multiplex PCR; TCRdb's copy has only in-frame clones and lacks some. The sample has 40,000 to 50,000 clones, approximately 93% seen once; the top ten hold less than 0.4%. The sequence came from a female donor with multiple sclerosis, enrolled in a pregnancy study. The chain links TRBV5-6 to TRBJ1-5; 7 nucleotides line up with TRBD1. The sequencing here drew on CD4+ T cells from peripheral blood mononuclear cells, taken in the third trimester of pregnancy. CDR3 nucleotides: TGTGCCAGCAGCTTGGCTTCAGGGGGTAATCAGCCCCAGCATTTT. It is translated as CASSLASGGNQPQHF.